This TCR beta chain was captured in a study of regulatory T cells in long-lasting Graves disease. About the study: Graves' patients diagnosed newly had used antithyroid drugs under 3 months.

This clonotype was recorded at least ten times. The germline V gene encodes CDR1 SGHRS and CDR2 YFSETQ. The CDR3 is 16 amino acids. Between the trimmed V and J ends, which lost 6 bases and 3 bases, there was a span of 19 bases. Time point here: newly diagnosed GD, antithyroid drugs for less than 3 months. Making the TCR library involved RNA that had been extracted from PBMCs. Construction of the TCR beta libraries employed iRepertoire HTBI primers in conjunction with Arm-PCR of CDR3 regions. As originally analysed: Identified segments across samples numbered roughly 62 TRBV and over 13 TRBJ. One entry per CDR3 protein, called by TCRdb with MiXCR from the multiplex PCR reads. Clone size and V and J calls follow TCRdb, not the original study. The repertoire includes 350,000 to 500,000 distinct CDR3 sequences, 16% of them detected once, and over 8.5% sits in the top ten. These same records also appear under a second study, on T cells in Graves' hyperthyroidism and ophthalmopathy. Turning to that study: The study excluded patients with uncontrolled infection, other autoimmune disease, pregnancy or lactation. Clinical symptoms, serum thyroxine, TRAb, thyroid ultrasound and orbital computed tomography informed diagnoses.

The sequence came from a young woman with Graves disease. J is TRBJ2-1 and V is TRBV5-1; D gene uncertain. Sequenced material: peripheral blood mononuclear cells (PBMCs), taken at new diagnosis, from a patient treated with antithyroid drugs. The CDR3 spells CASKARGQVGYNEQFF. In DNA form, the CDR3 reads TGCGCCAGCAAGGCTCGTGGGCAAGTTGGCTACAATGAGCAGTTCTTC.